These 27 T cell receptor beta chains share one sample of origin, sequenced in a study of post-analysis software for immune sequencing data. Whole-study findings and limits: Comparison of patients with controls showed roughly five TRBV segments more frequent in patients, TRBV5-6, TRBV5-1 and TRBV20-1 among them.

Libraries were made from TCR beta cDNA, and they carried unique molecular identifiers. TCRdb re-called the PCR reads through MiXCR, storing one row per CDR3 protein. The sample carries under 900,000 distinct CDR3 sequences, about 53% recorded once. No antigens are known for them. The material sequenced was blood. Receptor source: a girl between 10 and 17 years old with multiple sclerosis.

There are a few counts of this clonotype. This CDR3 reads CAISESSGTGSYGYTF. The CDR3 bases are TGTGCCATCAGTGAGTCGAGTGGGACAGGGTCGTATGGCTACACCTTC. The chain links TRBV10-3 to TRBJ1-2, with 9 bases matching TRBD1. The V gene end was trimmed by 0 bases and the J gene end by 5 bases; junction bases not matched to a gene: 7. The CDR3 totals 16 residues. Germline V gene data show CDR1 as ENHRY and CDR2 as SYGVKD.

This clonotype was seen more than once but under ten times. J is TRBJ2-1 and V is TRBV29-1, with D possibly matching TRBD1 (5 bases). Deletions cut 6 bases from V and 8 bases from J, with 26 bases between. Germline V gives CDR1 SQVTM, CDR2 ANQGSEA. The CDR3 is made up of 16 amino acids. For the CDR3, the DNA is TGCAGCGTCCAACCAGGGTCTCCACGATCGTTGGATGAGCAGTTCTTC. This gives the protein CSVQPGSPRSLDEQFF.

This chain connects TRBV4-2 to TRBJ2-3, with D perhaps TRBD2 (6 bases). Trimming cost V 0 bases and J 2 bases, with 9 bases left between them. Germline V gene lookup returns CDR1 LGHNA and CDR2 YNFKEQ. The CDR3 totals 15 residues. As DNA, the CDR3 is TGTGCCAGCAGCCAAGAGCGGGGCTACACAGATACGCAGTATTTT. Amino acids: CASSQERGYTDTQYF.

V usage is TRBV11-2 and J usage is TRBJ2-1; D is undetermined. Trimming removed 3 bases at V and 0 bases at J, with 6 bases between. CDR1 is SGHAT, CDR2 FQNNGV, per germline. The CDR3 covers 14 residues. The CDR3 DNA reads TGTGCCAGCAGCTTTCAGGACTCCTACAATGAGCAGTTCTTC. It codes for CASSFQDSYNEQFF.

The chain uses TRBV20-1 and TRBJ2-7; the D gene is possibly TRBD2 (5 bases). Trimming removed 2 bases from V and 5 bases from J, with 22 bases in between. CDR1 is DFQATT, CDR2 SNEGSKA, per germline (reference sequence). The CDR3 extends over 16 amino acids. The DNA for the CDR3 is TGCAGTGCTAGACCTCATGGGAAGCGGTCTCTCGACGAGCAGTACTTC. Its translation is CSARPHGKRSLDEQYF.

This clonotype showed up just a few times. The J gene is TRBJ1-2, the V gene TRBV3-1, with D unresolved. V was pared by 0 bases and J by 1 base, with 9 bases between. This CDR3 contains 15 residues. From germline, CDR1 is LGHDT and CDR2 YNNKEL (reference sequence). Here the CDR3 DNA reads TGTGCCAGCAGCCAAGATGCGGCAGTTAACTATGGCTACACCTTC. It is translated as CASSQDAAVNYGYTF.

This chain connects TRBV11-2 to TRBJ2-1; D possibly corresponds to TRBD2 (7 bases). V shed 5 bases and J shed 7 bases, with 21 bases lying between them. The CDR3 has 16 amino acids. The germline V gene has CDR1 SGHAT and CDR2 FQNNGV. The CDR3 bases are TGTGCCAGCAGCCCCCTCGGGGGAGGGAGGGGGAATGAGCAGTTCTTC. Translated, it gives CASSPLGGGRGNEQFF.

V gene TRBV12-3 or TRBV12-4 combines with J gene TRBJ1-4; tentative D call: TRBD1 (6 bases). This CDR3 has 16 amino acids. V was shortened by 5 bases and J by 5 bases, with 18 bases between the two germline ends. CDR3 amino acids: CASSRQAALSNEKLFF. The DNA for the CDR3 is TGTGCCAGCAGTCGACAGGCTGCCCTATCAAATGAAAAACTGTTTTTT.

The CDR3 here is CASSTGPLENAYEQYF. The CDR3 nucleotides read TGTGCCAGCAGCACCGGACCTTTAGAAAATGCTTACGAGCAGTACTTC. This rearrangement joins TRBV5-5 to TRBJ2-4; D is undetermined. The J call is uncertain, as TRBJ2-7 better fits the DNA end. CDR3 size: 16 residues. Germline CDR1 and CDR2: SGHKS and YYEKEE (reference sequence).

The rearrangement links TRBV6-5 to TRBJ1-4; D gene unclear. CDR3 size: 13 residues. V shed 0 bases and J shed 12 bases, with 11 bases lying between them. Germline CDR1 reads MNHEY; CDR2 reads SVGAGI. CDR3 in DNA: TGTGCCAGCAGTTACTCGGACGGATCGGAACTGTTTTTT. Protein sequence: CASSYSDGSELFF.

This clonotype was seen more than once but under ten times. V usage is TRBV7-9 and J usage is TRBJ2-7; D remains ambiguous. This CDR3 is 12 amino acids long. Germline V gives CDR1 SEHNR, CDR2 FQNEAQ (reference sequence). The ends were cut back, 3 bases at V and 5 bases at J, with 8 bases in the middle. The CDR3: CASSFHFNEQYF. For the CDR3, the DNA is TGTGCCAGCAGCTTTCACTTCAACGAGCAGTACTTC.

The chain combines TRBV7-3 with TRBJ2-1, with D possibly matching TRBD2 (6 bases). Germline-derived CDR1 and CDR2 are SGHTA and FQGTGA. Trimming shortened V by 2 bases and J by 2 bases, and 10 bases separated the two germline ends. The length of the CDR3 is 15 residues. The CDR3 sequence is CASSLYLAPYNEQFF. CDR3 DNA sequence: TGTGCCAGCAGCTTATATCTAGCGCCCTACAATGAGCAGTTCTTC.

CDR3 loop: CASSYGTGPNEKLFF. In nucleotides, the CDR3 is TGTGCCAGCAGTTACGGGACAGGGCCTAATGAAAAACTGTTTTTT. V is TRBV12-3 or TRBV12-4 and J is TRBJ1-4, with TRBD1 matching 9 bases. V trimming: 4 bases; J trimming: 3 bases; junction bases outside the gene matches: 3. This CDR3 has 15 residues.

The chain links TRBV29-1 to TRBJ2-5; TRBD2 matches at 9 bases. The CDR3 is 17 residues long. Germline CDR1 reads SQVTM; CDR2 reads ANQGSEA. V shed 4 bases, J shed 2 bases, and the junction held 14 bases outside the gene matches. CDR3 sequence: CSVGSTSAGGTQETQYF. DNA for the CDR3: TGCAGCGTTGGCTCGACTTCAGCGGGAGGAACACAAGAGACCCAGTACTTC.

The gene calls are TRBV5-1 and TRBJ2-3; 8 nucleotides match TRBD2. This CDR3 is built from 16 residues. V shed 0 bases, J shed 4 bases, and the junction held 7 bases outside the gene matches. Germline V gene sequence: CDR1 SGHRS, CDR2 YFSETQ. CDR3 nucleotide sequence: TGCGCCAGCAGCTTGGAGGGCGGGAGGAGGGCAGATACGCAGTATTTT. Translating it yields CASSLEGGRRADTQYF.

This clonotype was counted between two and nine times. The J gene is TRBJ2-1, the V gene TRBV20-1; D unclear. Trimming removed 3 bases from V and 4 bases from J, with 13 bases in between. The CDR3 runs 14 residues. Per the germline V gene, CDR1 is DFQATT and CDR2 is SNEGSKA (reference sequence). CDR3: CSARGIAFYNEQFF. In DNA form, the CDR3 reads TGCAGTGCTAGGGGCATCGCCTTTTACAATGAGCAGTTCTTC.

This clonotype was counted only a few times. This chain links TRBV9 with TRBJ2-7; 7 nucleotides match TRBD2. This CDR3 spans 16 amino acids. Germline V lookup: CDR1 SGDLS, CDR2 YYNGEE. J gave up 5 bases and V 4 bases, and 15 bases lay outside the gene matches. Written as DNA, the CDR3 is TGTGCCAGCAGCTCCCGAGGCGGGAGTATATCCCACGAGCAGTACTTC. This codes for CASSSRGGSISHEQYF.

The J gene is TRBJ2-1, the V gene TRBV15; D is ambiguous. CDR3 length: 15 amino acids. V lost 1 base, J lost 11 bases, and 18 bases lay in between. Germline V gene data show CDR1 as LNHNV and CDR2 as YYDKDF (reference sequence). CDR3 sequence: CATSRVGRSGVKQFF. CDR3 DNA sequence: TGTGCCACCAGCAGAGTAGGACGGTCCGGAGTGAAGCAGTTCTTC.

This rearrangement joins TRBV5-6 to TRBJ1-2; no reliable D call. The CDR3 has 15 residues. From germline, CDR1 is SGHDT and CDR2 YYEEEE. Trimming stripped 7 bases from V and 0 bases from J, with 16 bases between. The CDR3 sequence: CASRSVGVPNYGYTF. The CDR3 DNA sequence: TGTGCCAGCCGCTCGGTGGGAGTTCCTAACTATGGCTACACCTTC.

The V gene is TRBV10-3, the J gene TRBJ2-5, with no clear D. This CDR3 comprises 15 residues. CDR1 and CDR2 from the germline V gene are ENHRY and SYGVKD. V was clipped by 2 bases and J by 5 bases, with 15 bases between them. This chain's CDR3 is CAISEISGIGETQYF. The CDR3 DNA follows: TGTGCCATCAGTGAGATAAGTGGGATCGGGGAGACCCAGTACTTC.

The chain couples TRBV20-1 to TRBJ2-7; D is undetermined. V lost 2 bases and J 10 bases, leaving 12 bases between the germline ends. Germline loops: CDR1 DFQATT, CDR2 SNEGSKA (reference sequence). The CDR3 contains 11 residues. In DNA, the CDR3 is TGCAGTGCTAGACCCGACATCGATCAGTACTTC. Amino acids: CSARPDIDQYF.

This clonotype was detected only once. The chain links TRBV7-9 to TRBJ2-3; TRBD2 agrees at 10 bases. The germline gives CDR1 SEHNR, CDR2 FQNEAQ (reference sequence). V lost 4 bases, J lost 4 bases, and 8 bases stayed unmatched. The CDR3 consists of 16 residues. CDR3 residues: CASSSLAGEAPDTQYF. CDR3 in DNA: TGTGCCAGCAGCTCCCTAGCGGGAGAGGCTCCAGATACGCAGTATTTT.

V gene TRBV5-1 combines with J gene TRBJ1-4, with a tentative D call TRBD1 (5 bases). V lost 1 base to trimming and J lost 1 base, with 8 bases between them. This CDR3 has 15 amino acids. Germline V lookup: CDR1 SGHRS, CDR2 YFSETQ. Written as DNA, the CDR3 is TGCGCCAGCAGCTTGCGGGGACTAACTAATGAAAAACTGTTTTTT. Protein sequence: CASSLRGLTNEKLFF.

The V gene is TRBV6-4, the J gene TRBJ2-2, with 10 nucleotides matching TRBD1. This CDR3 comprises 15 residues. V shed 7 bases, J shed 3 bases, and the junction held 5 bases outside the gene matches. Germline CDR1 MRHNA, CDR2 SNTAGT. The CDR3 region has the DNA TGTGCCAGCACCGAAGGGACAGGGGACACCGGGGAGCTGTTTTTT. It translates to CASTEGTGDTGELFF.

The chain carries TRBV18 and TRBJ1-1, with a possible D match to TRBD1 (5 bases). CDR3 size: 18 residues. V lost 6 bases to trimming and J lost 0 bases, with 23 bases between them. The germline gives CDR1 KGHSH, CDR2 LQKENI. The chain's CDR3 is CASSQMPGVSIMNTEAFF. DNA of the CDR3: TGTGCCAGCTCGCAAATGCCGGGGGTCAGCATTATGAACACTGAAGCTTTCTTT.

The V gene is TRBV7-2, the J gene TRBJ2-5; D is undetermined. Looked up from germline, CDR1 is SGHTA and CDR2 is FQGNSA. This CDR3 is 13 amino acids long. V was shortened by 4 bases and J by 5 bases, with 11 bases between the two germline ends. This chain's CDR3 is CASSYWTGETQYF. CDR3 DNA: TGTGCCAGCAGCTACTGGACCGGGGAGACCCAGTACTTC.

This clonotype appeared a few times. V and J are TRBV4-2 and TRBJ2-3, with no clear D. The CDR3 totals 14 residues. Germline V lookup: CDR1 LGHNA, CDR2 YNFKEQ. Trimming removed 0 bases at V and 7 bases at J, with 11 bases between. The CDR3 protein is CASSQEGSQNTQYF. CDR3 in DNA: TGTGCCAGCAGCCAAGAAGGTTCACAAAATACGCAGTATTTT.